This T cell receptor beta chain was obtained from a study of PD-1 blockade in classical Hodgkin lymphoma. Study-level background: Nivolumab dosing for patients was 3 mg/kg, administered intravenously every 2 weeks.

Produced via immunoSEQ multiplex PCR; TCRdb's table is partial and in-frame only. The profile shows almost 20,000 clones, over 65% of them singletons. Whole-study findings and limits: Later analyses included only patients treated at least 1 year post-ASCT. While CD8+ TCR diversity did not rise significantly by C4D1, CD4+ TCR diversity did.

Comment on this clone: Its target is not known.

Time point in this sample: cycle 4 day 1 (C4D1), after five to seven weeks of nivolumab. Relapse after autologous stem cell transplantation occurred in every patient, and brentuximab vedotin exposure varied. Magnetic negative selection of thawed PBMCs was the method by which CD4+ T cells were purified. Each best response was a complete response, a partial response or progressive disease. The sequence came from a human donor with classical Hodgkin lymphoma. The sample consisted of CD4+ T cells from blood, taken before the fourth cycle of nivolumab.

The CDR3 reads CASSLRTGASGANVLTF. Written as DNA, the CDR3 is TGCGCCAGCAGCTTACGGACAGGGGCTTCTGGGGCCAACGTCCTGACTTTC. The chain employs TRBV5-1 and TRBJ2-6, with 9 bases lining up with TRBD1. The CDR3 consists of 17 residues. Per germline, CDR1 SGHRS and CDR2 YFSETQ. The ends lost 2 bases at V and 1 base at J; junction bases unmatched: 4.